This TCR beta chain stems from a study of glioma-infiltrating T cells. General study findings and limits: Tissue-blood divergence was below expectation in non-neoplastic patients, above in gliomas. Very few CDR3 sequences were shared between tissue and blood.

TCR alpha and beta CDR3 regions were amplified from RNA using iRepertoire nested multiplex PCR. Tissue mRNA or PBMC total RNA, 100-400 ng, went into one-step reverse transcription and amplification. One entry per CDR3 protein results from TCRdb running MiXCR on the multiplex PCR reads. The profile shows about 180,000 distinct CDR3 sequences, around 40% of them singletons. As for this clonotype: As yet, its antigen is unknown.

The CDR3 totals 15 residues. CDR1 is MNHNS and CDR2 is SASEGT in the germline V gene. J was trimmed by 10 bases and V by 1 base; bases with no gene match: 8. This TCR derives from a human donor with low-grade glioma or glioblastoma, undergoing nonglioma brain surgery, or in good health (not recorded which). This chain uses TRBV6-1 with TRBJ1-2; TRBD1 aligns across 11 bases. Material for sequencing was glioma tissue, nonneoplastic brain tissue, or PBMCs (not recorded which). The CDR3 protein is CASSEGDRGNYNYTF. CDR3 nucleotides: TGTGCCAGCAGTGAAGGGGACAGGGGGAACTATAACTACACCTTC.